This T cell receptor beta chain came from a study of CXCR3-negative and CXCR3-positive naive CD8 T cells. Looking at the study overall: Sequencing yielded some 140 million TRB reads, roughly 1.5 +/- 0.3 million per library.

The study's findings and limits: It was found that naive subsets had comparable surface CD5, and TCR strength was inferred from TRB CDR3 properties. Memory cells showed distinct TRBV-TRBJ patterns, while the two naive subsets matched. Higher TRB CDR3 hydrophobicity marked CXCR3-positive naive cells relative to CXCR3-negative naive cells.

CD45RO-CCR7+CD27+CD95- defined naive CD8+ T cells. Remarks on this clonotype: Its cognate antigen is unknown.

This CDR3 is built from 16 residues. In germline, CDR1 is MNHEY, CDR2 SVGAGI. TRB cDNA was prepared as libraries by UMI-labeled 5' RACE. TCRdb reanalyzed the 5' RACE reads and collapses them to one entry per CDR3 protein, without DNA. The sample spans some 150,000 distinct CDR3 sequences; the ten largest clones claim around 0.28%. The chain combines TRBV6-5 with TRBJ1-2; TCRdb proposes TRBD1, but this gene call is untestable without DNA. Sample: naive CXCR3+ CD8+ T cells from blood. As to subset: CD45RO-CCR7+CD27+CD95- naive CD8+ T cells expressing CXCR3 (TNR3+). This sequence was found in a human donor in good health. Some clones in this sample may be carry-over from other donors' samples. This chain's CDR3 is CASSPGTGSRNYGYTF.